Presented here are 20 T cell receptor beta chains from one specimen sequenced in a study of T cells in Graves' hyperthyroidism and ophthalmopathy. There were TCR beta CDR3 regions amplified from RNA transcripts. First-round RT-PCR with HTBI primers amplified the TCR CDR3 region. Using its own MiXCR run on the multiplex PCR reads, TCRdb lists one record per CDR3 protein. The data show some 600,000 distinct CDR3 sequences, more than 11% seen once. Input material: blood. Receptors originate from a woman aged 25 to 39 with Graves' hyperthyroidism that later progressed to Graves' ophthalmopathy.

This clonotype has just a few counts. This chain connects TRBV6-1 to TRBJ1-5; 8 bases are a match to TRBD1. The V segment lost 6 bases and the J segment 2 bases; nucleotides outside the gene matches: 9. The CDR3 is 16 residues long. Per the germline V gene, CDR1 is MNHNS and CDR2 is SASEGT. The CDR3 sequence: CASSRTGIQGNQPQHF. Here the CDR3 DNA reads TGTGCCAGCAGCCGGACAGGGATTCAGGGCAATCAGCCCCAGCATTTT.

Remarks on this clonotype: Its ends do not fully match the called genes, so a read error is possible. V and J are TRBV7-2 and TRBJ2-7; D unresolved. Germline CDR1 and CDR2: SGHTA and FQGNSA. The CDR3 is 15 residues long. CDR3 nucleotides: TGTGCCAGCAGCTTATTATTACAGCCGGCCTACGAGCACTACTTC. Its protein product is CASSLLLQPAYEHYF.

This clonotype was found a few times. The V and J genes are TRBV9 and TRBJ2-1; 12 bases are shared with TRBD2. With V trimmed by 0 bases and J by 6 bases, 4 bases remained unmatched. Germline loops: CDR1 SGDLS, CDR2 YYNGEE. This CDR3 region has 16 residues. The CDR3 coding sequence is TGTGCCAGCAGCGTAGAAGCTAGCGGGAGGGGCAATGAGCAGTTCTTC. Protein product: CASSVEASGRGNEQFF.

In its sample, this clonotype was seen many times. This chain connects TRBV18 to TRBJ2-7; no reliable D call. CDR1 KGHSH and CDR2 LQKENI come from the germline V gene. Trimming stripped 2 bases from V and 0 bases from J, with 8 bases between. This CDR3 is 14 amino acids long. The CDR3 DNA is TGTGCCAGCTCACCAGACATTTCCTCCTACGAGCAGTACTTC. This codes for CASSPDISSYEQYF.

The chain recombines TRBV6-2 or TRBV6-3 with TRBJ2-1; 11 nucleotides align to TRBD2. Germline assignment: CDR1 MNHEY and CDR2 SVGEGT. The length of the CDR3 is 15 residues. Trimming at V came to 6 bases and at J to 4 bases, leaving 5 bases not matched to a gene. In nucleotides, the CDR3 is TGTGCCAGCAGCCTAGCGGGAGGCAGGTACAATGAGCAGTTCTTC. It codes for CASSLAGGRYNEQFF.

J is TRBJ2-3 and V is TRBV2, with no clear D. Germline V lookup: CDR1 SNHLY, CDR2 FYNNEI. This CDR3 comprises 14 residues. The germline V and J ends were trimmed by 6 bases and 4 bases, with 14 bases remaining between them. The CDR3 sequence: CASRKVDSADTQYF. Written as DNA, the CDR3 is TGTGCCAGCAGGAAGGTCGATTCTGCAGATACGCAGTATTTT.

This clonotype occurred a few times. J is TRBJ1-1 and V is TRBV7-3; no reliable D call. This CDR3 comprises 13 residues. V dropped 5 bases and J dropped 11 bases, with 18 bases sitting between them. CDR1 and CDR2 (germline): SGHTA, FQGTGA. CDR3 DNA sequence: TGTGCCAGCAGCCCCAGACCCCTAGCTGGGGCTTTCTTT. Its protein is CASSPRPLAGAFF.

This clonotype appeared a few times. The chain couples TRBV6-1 to TRBJ1-2, with 7 bases fitting TRBD1. The CDR3 totals 14 residues. V lost 5 bases, J lost 7 bases, and 10 bases stayed unmatched. CDR1 is MNHNS, CDR2 SASEGT, per germline. Written as DNA, the CDR3 is TGTGCCAGCAGTTCGGTCGGGACAGCCGGTGGCTACACCTTC. This encodes CASSSVGTAGGYTF.

Ten or more counts support this clonotype. This sequence joins TRBV7-9 and TRBJ2-2; 10 bases are shared with TRBD2. Germline V lookup: CDR1 SEHNR, CDR2 FQNEAQ (reference sequence). The CDR3 runs 18 residues. Germline trimming cut 7 bases from V and 2 bases from J; bases unmatched to any gene: 13. The CDR3 DNA sequence: TGTGCCAGCACCCCTCTCATCCTAGCGGGGGAAAACACCGGGGAGCTGTTTTTT. The encoded protein is CASTPLILAGENTGELFF.

V is TRBV11-2 and J is TRBJ2-2, with 12 bases fitting TRBD1. The closer fit of TRBJ1-1 to the DNA end suggests the J call may be wrong. The CDR3 contains 15 residues. The V gene's germline CDR1 is SGHAT and CDR2 FQNNGV. The CDR3 reads CASTPRGQGAQGAFF. The CDR3 DNA follows: TGTGCCAGCACCCCGAGGGGACAGGGGGCGCAAGGAGCTTTCTTT.

This clonotype occurred a few times. The chain recombines TRBV11-2 with TRBJ1-1; the match to TRBD1 covers 7 bases. With V trimmed by 5 bases and J by 10 bases, 31 bases remained unmatched. This CDR3 is 20 amino acids long. CDR1 and CDR2 from the germline V gene are SGHAT and FQNNGV. The CDR3 region is CASSHPDRAPQSIGGFVAFF. In nucleotides, the CDR3 is TGTGCCAGCAGCCATCCTGACAGGGCACCACAATCAATCGGGGGGTTTGTAGCTTTCTTT.

This clonotype occurred many times. The genes are TRBV27 and TRBJ2-1; 9 bases align to TRBD2. The CDR3 loop spans 15 amino acids. Germline trimming cut 3 bases from V and 10 bases from J; bases unmatched to any gene: 10. Per germline, CDR1 MNHEY and CDR2 SMNVEV (reference sequence). CDR3 DNA sequence: TGTGCCAGCAGTTTGCGGGAGGGCCAACGTTACGAGCAGTTCTTC. This sequence encodes CASSLREGQRYEQFF.

This clonotype has a handful of counts. The rearrangement links TRBV4-1 to TRBJ2-3; 7 bases match TRBD1. Unmatched junction bases numbered 11, after V lost 0 bases and J lost 2 bases. The germline V gene encodes CDR1 MGHRA and CDR2 YSYEKL. This CDR3 contains 18 residues. The CDR3 DNA reads TGCGCCAGCAGCCAAGATGATTTTGGGGGACAGATCACAGATACGCAGTATTTT. This translates into CASSQDDFGGQITDTQYF.

This clonotype was seen a few times. One base away lies a much larger clone, so this may be a sequencing read error. The conserved final phenylalanine or tryptophan is absent from the CDR3, which likely points to a read error. The chain employs TRBV28 and TRBJ1-1, with a possible D match to TRBD1 (5 bases). Trimming took off 5 bases at V and 4 bases at J, with 17 bases between the two ends. Germline CDR1 MDHEN, CDR2 SYDVKM. This CDR3 spans 15 amino acids. For the CDR3, the DNA is TGTGCCAGCAGTCTGTACGGGGGACCGGCCACTGAAGCTTTCCTT. Protein sequence: CASSLYGGPATEAFL.

Details on this clonotype: Given a much more abundant clone one base away, this may be a read error. The chain uses TRBV7-3 and TRBJ2-1; D is undetermined. CDR3 length: 16 residues. The germline V gene encodes CDR1 SGHTA and CDR2 FQGTGA. CDR3 DNA sequence: TGTGCCAGCTGCTTTGGCGGAGCTAGCTCCTACAATGAGCAGTTCTTC. Amino acids: CASCFGGASSYNEQFF. Using reference TRBV7-3 and TRBJ2-1 for the parts outside the CDR3, the full variable domain is GAGVSQTPSNKVTEKGKYVELRCDPISGHTALYWYRQSLGQGPEFLIYFQGTGAADDSGLPNDRFFAVRPEGSVSTLKIQRTERGDSAVYLCASCFGGASSYNEQFFGPGTRLTVL.

Only a few counts were recorded for this clonotype. The chain combines TRBV30 with TRBJ2-3, with 8 positions matching TRBD2. This CDR3 region has 14 residues. V lost 4 bases to trimming and J lost 2 bases; unmatched junction nucleotides: 5. The germline V gene has CDR1 GTSNPN and CDR2 SVGIG (reference sequence). CDR3 in amino acids: CAWTGSGNTDTQYF. The DNA of the CDR3 is TGTGCCTGGACCGGTAGCGGGAACACAGATACGCAGTATTTT.

This clonotype came up many times. The chain employs TRBV20-1 and TRBJ2-1, with D uncertain. CDR1 is DFQATT and CDR2 is SNEGSKA in the germline V gene (reference sequence). CDR3 size: 11 residues. This chain's CDR3 is CSGEEYNEQFF. The DNA of the CDR3 is TGCAGCGGAGAAGAGTACAATGAGCAGTTCTTC.

In its sample, this clonotype was seen many times. The chain couples TRBV7-2 to TRBJ2-1, with a weak D call TRBD1 (6 bases). The CDR3 has 15 residues. In germline, CDR1 is SGHTA, CDR2 FQGNSA. Trimming took off 2 bases at V and 6 bases at J, with 14 bases between the two ends. CDR3: CASSLTGSSSNEQFF. The CDR3 DNA reads as TGTGCCAGCAGCTTAACAGGGTCCAGCAGCAATGAGCAGTTCTTC.

Concerning this clonotype itself: A much larger clone lies one base from this, so it may be a read error. J is TRBJ2-7 and V is TRBV7-9; D is undetermined. This CDR3 is built from 14 residues. Germline V gene lookup returns CDR1 SEHNR and CDR2 FQNEAQ (reference sequence). The V end lost 0 bases, the J end lost 4 bases, and 10 bases lay between the germline ends. This CDR3 reads CASSLALVVYEQYF. As DNA, the CDR3 is TGTGCCAGCAGCTTAGCGCTGGTCGTTTACGAGCAGTACTTC.

This clonotype was detected many times. This chain connects TRBV27 to TRBJ1-6, with D hard to call. The CDR3 length is 15 residues. V lost 6 bases to trimming and J lost 0 bases, with 9 bases between them. In germline, CDR1 is MNHEY, CDR2 SMNVEV (reference sequence). In nucleotides, the CDR3 is TGTGCCAGCAGAAGGGAAAGCTCCTATAATTCACCCCTCCACTTT. Amino acids: CASRRESSYNSPLHF.